One and the same sample provided the 20 T cell receptor beta chains below, sequenced in a study of early T cells in non-severe SARS-CoV-2 infection. TCRdb reprocessed the 5' RACE reads via MiXCR and lists one record per CDR3 protein. Of nearly 45,000 distinct CDR3 sequences listed, approximately 10% are singletons. The sequencing sample was made of whole blood. The receptor set was obtained from an adult who was a healthcare worker with PCR-confirmed SARS-CoV-2 infection or an uninfected control (not recorded which).

In this sample, this clonotype turned up a few times. The chain uses TRBV7-2 and TRBJ1-6; 11 bases align to TRBD1. There are 15 residues in the CDR3. Germline V gene sequence: CDR1 SGHTA, CDR2 FQGNSA. J gave up 8 bases and V 4 bases, and 4 bases lay outside the gene matches. CDR3 DNA sequence: TGTGCCAGCAGCTCGGACAGGGGGCTAGATTCACCCCTCCACTTT. As protein: CASSSDRGLDSPLHF.

This clonotype was counted a few times. J is TRBJ2-3 and V is TRBV7-2, with TRBD2 identical over 12 bases. The germline V gene has CDR1 SGHTA and CDR2 FQGNSA. The CDR3 is 18 amino acids. Trimming at V came to 0 bases and at J to 4 bases, leaving 8 bases not matched to a gene. DNA of the CDR3: TGTGCCAGCAGCTTAGCGGCCCCGGGACTAGCGGGTCCAGATACGCAGTATTTT. Its translation is CASSLAAPGLAGPDTQYF.

This clonotype was seen many times. J is TRBJ2-3 and V is TRBV24-1, with 8 positions matching TRBD1. The CDR3 spans 13 residues. Unmatched junction bases numbered 8, after V lost 12 bases and J lost 4 bases. The germline V gene encodes CDR1 KGHDR and CDR2 SFDVKD. The CDR3 sequence: CASSQGGPDTQYF. In nucleotides, the CDR3 is TGTGCCTCCTCACAGGGGGGCCCAGATACGCAGTATTTT.

Within the sample, this clonotype is medium-sized. DNA of the CDR3: TGTGCCATCAGCCCGGGACAGTCCTACAATGAGCAGTTCTTC. The encoded protein is CAISPGQSYNEQFF. This chain joins TRBV10-3 and TRBJ2-1; 7 bases agree with TRBD1. This CDR3 has 14 residues. Germline CDR1 is ENHRY and CDR2 is SYGVKD. Trimming cost V 6 bases and J 1 base; bases outside gene matches: 3.

This clonotype has just a few counts. The DNA for the CDR3 is TGTGCCAGCAGCTTGGACAGTAAGCAGCCCCAGCATTTT. Its protein product is CASSLDSKQPQHF. The V and J genes are TRBV7-2 and TRBJ1-5; possible D gene TRBD1, 6 bases. Germline CDR1 and CDR2: SGHTA and FQGNSA. The V and J ends lost 3 bases and 7 bases respectively, with 10 bases between them. This CDR3 contains 13 residues.

This clonotype was seen many times. This chain connects TRBV10-3 to TRBJ2-3; possible D gene TRBD2, 5 bases. This CDR3 region has 13 residues. Per the germline V gene, CDR1 is ENHRY and CDR2 is SYGVKD. V was pared by 4 bases and J by 2 bases, with 7 bases between. CDR3 in amino acids: CAISGTSTDTQYF. As DNA, the CDR3 is TGTGCCATCAGTGGGACTTCCACAGATACGCAGTATTTT.

This clonotype has at least ten counts. The V and J genes are TRBV2 and TRBJ1-2, with D possibly being TRBD1 (5 bases). Trimming removed 2 bases at V and 0 bases at J, with 10 bases between. This CDR3 comprises 15 residues. Germline loops: CDR1 SNHLY, CDR2 FYNNEI. The CDR3 DNA follows: TGTGCCAGCAGTGAAAGCGGACAAACTAACTATGGCTACACCTTC. Its translation: CASSESGQTNYGYTF.

This clonotype turned up a few times. This chain joins TRBV7-6 and TRBJ2-7; 7 bases line up with TRBD1. The CDR3 is 11 residues long. With 4 bases clipped from V and 7 bases from J, the junction kept 1 base outside the gene matches. Germline V gives CDR1 SGHVS, CDR2 FNYEAQ. The CDR3 nucleotides read TGTGCCAGCAGCTCGACAGGGGAGCAGTACTTC. Translated: CASSSTGEQYF.

CDR3 in amino acids: CASSRQGSGEQYF. The CDR3 DNA follows: TGTGCCAGCAGTCGGCAGGGTTCAGGAGAGCAGTACTTC. This chain joins TRBV2 and TRBJ2-7, with a possible D match to TRBD1 (5 bases). Per the germline V gene, CDR1 is SNHLY and CDR2 is FYNNEI. CDR3 length: 13 amino acids. The V and J ends lost 5 bases and 7 bases respectively, with 15 bases between them. The full variable domain, its missing parts supplied by reference TRBV2 and TRBJ2-7, is EPEVTQTPSHQVTQMGQEVILRCVPISNHLYFYWYRQILGQKVEFLVSFYNNEISEKSEIFDDQFSVERPDGSNFTLKIRSTKLEDSAMYFCASSRQGSGEQYFGPGTRLTVT.

The chain carries TRBV18 and TRBJ2-5, with D uncertain. This CDR3 spans 14 amino acids. V dropped 1 base and J dropped 3 bases, with 9 bases sitting between them. Germline values: CDR1 KGHSH, CDR2 LQKENI. Here the CDR3 DNA reads TGTGCCAGCTCACCACAGGGCCTAGAAGAGACCCAGTACTTC. It translates to CASSPQGLEETQYF. The full variable domain, rest sourced from reference TRBV18 and TRBJ2-5, is NAGVMQNPRHLVRRRGQEARLRCSPMKGHSHVYWYRQLPEEGLKFMVYLQKENIIDESGMPKERFSAEFPKEGPSILRIQQVVRGDSAAYFCASSPQGLEETQYFGPGTRLLVL.

This clonotype has at least ten counts. CDR3 residues: CSASKSSYEQYF. The DNA of the CDR3 is TGCAGTGCTTCAAAGAGCTCCTACGAGCAGTACTTC. The rearrangement joins TRBV20-1 to TRBJ2-7; D is unresolved. From germline, CDR1 is DFQATT and CDR2 SNEGSKA (reference sequence). V was trimmed by 5 bases and J by 0 bases, leaving 8 bases between them. This CDR3 comprises 12 residues.

The rearrangement links TRBV7-9 to TRBJ2-3; 8 positions agree with TRBD1. V shed 7 bases and J 6 bases; nucleotides not matched to a gene: 9. Germline V gene sequence: CDR1 SEHNR, CDR2 FQNEAQ (reference sequence). CDR3 length equals 14 residues. CDR3 protein: CASNPGQAPDTQYF. CDR3 nucleotide sequence: TGTGCCAGCAATCCGGGACAGGCACCGGATACGCAGTATTTT.

As DNA, the CDR3 is TGTGCCAGCAGTTCCAACTTTCATGGCTACACCTTC. This encodes CASSSNFHGYTF. The chain recombines TRBV12-3 or TRBV12-4 with TRBJ1-2; no clear D gene. This CDR3 spans 12 amino acids. V lost 4 bases to trimming and J lost 6 bases, with 9 bases between them.

This clonotype appeared many times. This chain connects TRBV6-5 to TRBJ1-2, with 8 bases aligning to TRBD1. This CDR3 comprises 14 residues. Germline values: CDR1 MNHEY, CDR2 SVGAGI. V lost 5 bases to trimming and J lost 3 bases; unmatched junction nucleotides: 5. The CDR3 sequence is CASSPGGQDYGYTF. CDR3 sequence (DNA): TGTGCCAGCAGTCCAGGGGGCCAGGACTATGGCTACACCTTC.

Worth noting for this clonotype: In this CDR3 the conserved last residue, phenylalanine or tryptophan, is missing, so a read error is likely. This rearrangement joins TRBV29-1 to TRBJ1-1; D may be TRBD1 (6 bases). Germline CDR1 and CDR2: SQVTM and ANQGSEA. This CDR3 comprises 13 residues. V was shortened by 3 bases and J by 7 bases, with 15 bases between the two germline ends. This CDR3 reads CSVDRGGLFEAFL. Written as DNA, the CDR3 is TGCAGCGTTGATCGAGGGGGACTGTTTGAAGCTTTCTTG.

This clonotype has a handful of counts. This sequence joins TRBV27 and TRBJ2-7; TRBD1 aligns across 8 bases. Looked up from germline, CDR1 is MNHEY and CDR2 is SMNVEV (reference sequence). J lost 6 bases, V lost 5 bases, and 12 bases had no gene match. There are 15 residues in the CDR3. The CDR3 spells CASSPPPLTGVEQYF. The CDR3 DNA follows: TGTGCCAGCAGTCCCCCCCCCTTGACAGGGGTCGAGCAGTACTTC.

V gene TRBV4-3 combines with J gene TRBJ2-7, with unresolved D. This CDR3 comprises 14 residues. Per germline, CDR1 LGHNA and CDR2 YSLEER. V lost 2 bases and J lost 3, with 11 bases in between. CDR3 in DNA: TGCGCCAGCAGCCAAACCGTTGAACTCTACGAGCAGTACTTC. It codes for CASSQTVELYEQYF.

J is TRBJ1-1 and V is TRBV3-1; 7 bases align to TRBD1. V lost 3 bases, J lost 1 base, and 5 bases stayed unmatched. The CDR3 has 15 residues. Germline lookup yields CDR1 LGHDT and CDR2 YNNKEL (reference sequence). The CDR3, as DNA: TGTGCCAGCAGCCAGGCCTACAGGGGGAACACTGAAGCTTTCTTT. It specifies CASSQAYRGNTEAFF.

DNA of the CDR3: TGTGCCATCAGTGAGGACGTACAGGGGATCTATGGCTACACCTTC. Translating gives CAISEDVQGIYGYTF. V usage is TRBV10-3 and J usage is TRBJ1-2, with 7 bases aligning to TRBD1. The V gene end was trimmed by 2 bases and the J gene end by 4 bases; junction bases not matched to a gene: 7. The CDR3 length is 15 residues. Germline V lookup: CDR1 ENHRY, CDR2 SYGVKD.

About this clonotype itself: A much more abundant neighbour one base away suggests this may be a read error. This chain connects TRBV5-1 to TRBJ2-5; the match to TRBD2 covers 7 bases. The CDR3 is 16 residues long. The germline V gene has CDR1 SGHRS and CDR2 YFSETQ. The ends lost 0 bases at V and 0 bases at J; junction bases unmatched: 5. The CDR3 nucleotides read TGCGCCAGCAGCTTGGCGGTTAGCGGGTACCAAGAGACCCAGTACTTC. Its protein is CASSLAVSGYQETQYF.